This T cell receptor (beta chain) was recovered during a study of shared clonotypes between healthy human individuals. Study as a whole: Sampling drew on donors who were a couple of women and a few men aged 18 to 49.

Here immunoSEQ multiplex PCR was the method, and the copy in TCRdb shows in-frame clones only, minus some. The sample includes about 680,000 clones, 55% to 75% of them seen just once. Adults of Caucasian background living in Nashville, Tennessee made up all donors. Division of CD4+ cells produced a CD45RA+ naive subset and a CD45RA-negative memory subset. The CDR3 sequence is 13 residues long. Germline CDR1 and CDR2: SGHRS and YFSETQ. The receptor was derived from a woman in her twenties or thirties in good health. The gene calls are TRBV5-1 and TRBJ2-5; D not resolved. The end of the DNA is better explained by TRBJ2-7, so the J call may be wrong. Sequencing used memory CD4+ T cells sorted from blood. Regarding subset: CD45RA-negative fraction. This CDR3 reads CASSLIEAREQYF. The CDR3 DNA reads as TGCGCCAGCAGCTTAATAGAAGCTCGCGAGCAGTACTTC.